This is a list of T cell receptor beta chains from one sample in a study of CD8 T cells in ankylosing spondylitis. One entry per CDR3 protein, called by TCRdb with MiXCR from the 5' RACE reads. Seen here are under 450,000 distinct CDR3 sequences, under 20% observed once, and the top ten hold approximately 1%. Sequencing input: blood, either unsorted or a sorted T cell fraction (not recorded which). These receptors came from a male donor with ankylosing spondylitis. Both conserved end residues are part of each CDR3. A D gene is named only where the DNA matches it firmly. Clone size appears in some rows only: once, few, many, or a class for an expanded clone.

>TRBJ2-3|few|-|TRBV2|13
CASSGSRTDTQYF
TGTGCCAGCAGCGGGAGTCGCACAGATACGCAGTATTTT
>TRBJ2-7|many|TRBD1|TRBV7-2|17
CASSLAGRTGVTYEQYF
TGTGCCAGCAGCTTAGCAGGGCGGACAGGGGTTACCTACGAGCAGTACTTC
>TRBJ1-6|-|-|TRBV7-3|13
CASSPGLSSPLHF
TGTGCCAGCAGCCCTGGACTTAGTTCACCCCTCCACTTT
>TRBJ1-1|-|-|TRBV30|11
CAFARATEAFF
TGTGCCTTCGCGAGGGCCACTGAAGCTTTCTTT
>TRBJ1-2|few|-|TRBV7-9|14
CASSLALGGIGYTF
TGTGCCAGCAGCTTAGCTTTGGGGGGGATCGGCTACACCTTC
>TRBJ2-1|-|-|TRBV24-1|17
CATSDSGPGSSYNEQFF
TGTGCCACCAGTGATTCCGGTCCGGGAAGCTCCTACAATGAGCAGTTCTTC
>TRBJ2-7|-|TRBD2|TRBV7-2|14
CASSRGLAGSEQYF
TGTGCCAGCAGCAGGGGTCTAGCGGGATCTGAGCAGTACTTC
>TRBJ2-1|many|-|TRBV7-9|17
CASSLGLGMSSYNEQFF
TGTGCCAGCAGCTTAGGGCTAGGGATGAGCTCCTACAATGAGCAGTTCTTC
>TRBJ1-1|few|TRBD1|TRBV2|14
CASATPTGAAEAFF
TGTGCCAGCGCTACCCCGACAGGGGCGGCTGAAGCTTTCTTT
>TRBJ1-1|few|-|TRBV20-1|16
CSARDRRLGAHTEAFF
TGCAGTGCTAGAGATCGCCGCCTGGGGGCGCACACTGAAGCTTTCTTT
>TRBJ1-1|-|-|TRBV12-3/TRBV12-4|16
CASSLSPPRSNTEAFF
TGTGCCAGCAGCCTATCCCCCCCCAGAAGCAACACTGAAGCTTTCTTT
>TRBJ1-1|few|TRBD1|TRBV18|16
CASSPRTGELITEAFF
TGTGCCAGCTCACCAAGGACAGGGGAGTTGATCACTGAAGCTTTCTTT
>TRBJ2-5|-|-|TRBV6-6|12
CASSSWGETQYF
TGTGCCAGCAGTTCCTGGGGAGAGACCCAGTACTTC
>TRBJ2-5|few|-|TRBV28|13
CASSLYSEETQYF
TGTGCCAGCAGTTTATATAGCGAAGAGACCCAGTACTTC
>TRBJ1-5|few|-|TRBV12-3/TRBV12-4|14
CASSFRVPNQPQHF
TGTGCCAGCAGTTTCAGGGTTCCCAATCAGCCCCAGCATTTT
>TRBJ1-1|many|-|TRBV5-1|12
CASSGGATEAFF
TGCGCCAGCAGCGGGGGGGCCACTGAAGCTTTCTTT
>TRBJ1-5|-|-|TRBV20-1|11
CSASTGRPQHF
TGCAGTGCAAGTACAGGGAGGCCCCAGCATTTT
>TRBJ2-7|few|TRBD2|TRBV18|14
CASSPTSGLSEQYF
TGTGCCAGCTCACCGACTAGCGGACTGAGTGAGCAGTACTTC
>TRBJ1-2|-|-|TRBV18|15
CASSSLLAGESGYTF
TGTGCCAGCTCATCCTTACTCGCAGGGGAGTCTGGCTACACCTTC
>TRBJ1-1|-|-|TRBV20-1|13
CSATRTENTEAFF
TGCAGTGCGACTCGGACGGAGAACACTGAAGCTTTCTTT
>TRBJ2-7|once|TRBD2|TRBV20-1|15
CSAGDSSGRRYEQYF
TGCAGTGCTGGGGACTCTAGCGGGAGGCGGTACGAGCAGTACTTC
>TRBJ2-5|-|TRBD2|TRBV11-2|16
CASSLYSGTNQETQYF
TGTGCCAGCAGCTTATATAGCGGGACCAATCAAGAGACCCAGTACTTC
>TRBJ1-4|many|TRBD1|TRBV12-3/TRBV12-4|14
CASSLGQSQGKLFF
TGTGCCAGCAGTTTGGGACAGTCTCAGGGAAAACTGTTTTTT
>TRBJ2-1|few|-|TRBV5-4|16
CASSTRGRDSYNEQFF
TGTGCCAGCAGCACCCGCGGGCGCGACTCCTACAATGAGCAGTTCTTC
>TRBJ2-7|-|TRBD1|TRBV20-1|14
CSARVTGSSYEQYF
TGCAGTGCTAGAGTGACAGGGAGTTCCTACGAGCAGTACTTC
>TRBJ1-5|-|TRBD1|TRBV24-1|15
CATSEAGTGNQPQHF
TGTGCCACCAGTGAAGCCGGGACAGGGAATCAGCCCCAGCATTTT
>TRBJ2-7|once|TRBD2|TRBV6-2/TRBV6-3|16
CASSRLAGYNSYEQYF
TGTGCCAGCAGCAGACTAGCGGGATACAATTCCTACGAGCAGTACTTC
>TRBJ2-5|few|TRBD2|TRBV25-1|14
CASSRSGGDETQYF
TGTGCCAGCAGTCGATCGGGAGGGGACGAGACCCAGTACTTC